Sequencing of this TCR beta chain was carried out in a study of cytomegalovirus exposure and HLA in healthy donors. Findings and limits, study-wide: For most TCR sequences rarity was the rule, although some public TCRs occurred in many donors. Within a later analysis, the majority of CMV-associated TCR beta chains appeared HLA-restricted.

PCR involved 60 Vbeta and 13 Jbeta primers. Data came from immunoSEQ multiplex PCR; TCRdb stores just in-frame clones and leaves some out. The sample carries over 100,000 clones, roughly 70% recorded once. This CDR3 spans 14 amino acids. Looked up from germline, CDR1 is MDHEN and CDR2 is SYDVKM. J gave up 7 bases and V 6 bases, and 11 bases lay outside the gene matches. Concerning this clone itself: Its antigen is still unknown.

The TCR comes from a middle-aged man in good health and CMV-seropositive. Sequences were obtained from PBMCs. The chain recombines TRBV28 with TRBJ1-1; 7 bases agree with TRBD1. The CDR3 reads CASRGAWGTDEAFF. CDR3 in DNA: TGTGCCAGCAGGGGCGCTTGGGGGACAGATGAAGCTTTCTTT.